This is a list of T cell receptor beta chains from one sample in a study of T-cell reconstitution after alpha-beta-depleted transplantation in children. TCRdb independently ran MiXCR on the PCR reads; one entry per CDR3 protein. Of about 580,000 distinct CDR3 sequences listed, 23% are singletons. The material sequenced was PBMCs, mostly from graft donor cells, taken 360 days after TCRalphabeta/CD19-depleted stem cell transplant. The source of these receptors is a boy under two years old who had a stem cell transplant for acute myeloid leukemia, so the T cells may come from the graft donor. Both conserved end residues are part of each CDR3. The D gene is left open where the match is weak. The size field is filled for only some rows; it gives once, few, many or a size class.

TRBJ2-2 | few | TRBV10-3 | - | TGTGCCATCAGACAGGGCGCCACGAACACCGGGGAGCTGTTTTTT | CAIRQGATNTGELFF
TRBJ2-5 | - | TRBV20-1 | - | TGCAGTGCCGAGGCCCTGGGTGTAGAGACCCAGTACTTC | CSAEALGVETQYF
TRBJ1-5 | many | TRBV12-3/TRBV12-4 | - | TGTGCCAGCAGTTTATCTGGACCCGTTAATCAGCCCCAGCATTTT | CASSLSGPVNQPQHF
TRBJ1-5 | many | TRBV12-3/TRBV12-4 | - | TGTGCCAGCAGTTTAACGGGTGGGACACACCATAGCAATCAGCCCCAGCATTTT | CASSLTGGTHHSNQPQHF
TRBJ2-3 | few | TRBV6-5 | TRBD1 | TGTGCCAGCAGTTACCAGACAGGGGTAGATACGCAGTATTTT | CASSYQTGVDTQYF
TRBJ1-1 | - | TRBV20-1 | - | TGCAGTGCTAGGACGTCCGGGGCTGAAGCTTTCTTT | CSARTSGAEAFF
TRBJ2-7 | - | TRBV5-1 | TRBD1 | TGCGCCAGCAGGGACGGGACAGGGGGGGTGTACGAGCAGTACTTC | CASRDGTGGVYEQYF
TRBJ2-3 | many | TRBV10-3 | TRBD2 | TGTGCCATCAGTGAGTCGGCGGCGGGGGGTGATACGCAGTATTTT | CAISESAAGGDTQYF
TRBJ2-4 | many | TRBV12-3/TRBV12-4 | - | TGTGCCAGCAGTGCGGGGCGCATTCAGTACTTC | CASSAGRIQYF
TRBJ2-5 | - | TRBV11-2 | - | TGTGCCAGCAGCTTAGAGGAACCCAGGCAAGAGACCCAGTACTTC | CASSLEEPRQETQYF
TRBJ2-2 | many | TRBV20-1 | - | TGCAGTGCTAGAGATCGCTCGAGGGAGGACACCGGGGAGCTGTTTTTT | CSARDRSREDTGELFF
TRBJ1-6 | many | TRBV7-8 | TRBD1 | TGTGCCAGCAGCTTAAAGGGTTACGGGTGGCAGGGGGCACACTCACCCCTCCACTTT | CASSLKGYGWQGAHSPLHF
TRBJ2-1 | - | TRBV5-1 | TRBD2 | TGCGCCAGCAGCATGGTTTCGAGGACTAGCGGTGGTTGGACCTTC | CASSMVSRTSGGWTF
TRBJ2-5 | - | TRBV9 | - | TGTGCCAGCAGCGTGCACGACGTCGTCTCGGAGACCCAGTACTTC | CASSVHDVVSETQYF
TRBJ1-1 | - | TRBV18 | - | TGTGCCAGCTCACCAAGGGGGGGGAGGAACACTGAAGCTTTCTTT | CASSPRGGRNTEAFF
TRBJ2-7 | few | TRBV9 | - | TGTGCCAGCAGCGTGGGGGGGACGCGGGGGCCGTCCTACGAGCAGTACTTC | CASSVGGTRGPSYEQYF
TRBJ2-1 | - | TRBV6-2/TRBV6-3 | TRBD1 | TGTGCCAGCAGTTACGGGGACAGGGCCTACAATGAGCAGTTCTTC | CASSYGDRAYNEQFF
TRBJ2-2 | - | TRBV20-1 | - | TGCAGTGCTAGAGGAAAGGGGATGGTCGGGGAGCTGTTTTTT | CSARGKGMVGELFF
TRBJ2-5 | - | TRBV7-2 | - | TGTGCCAGCGCCACCCCGGGGAACTGGGAGACCCAGTACTTC | CASATPGNWETQYF
TRBJ1-5 | once | TRBV6-5 | - | TGTGCCAGCAGTTACTCGATTGGGGATCAGCCCCAGCATTTT | CASSYSIGDQPQHF
TRBJ1-5 | many | TRBV3-1 | - | TGTGCCAGCAGCCAAGACGGGGGTGGCAGCAATCAGCCCCAGCATTTT | CASSQDGGGSNQPQHF
TRBJ2-1 | many | TRBV27 | - | TGTGCCAGCAGTTTCGACATCTACAATGAGCAGTTCTTC | CASSFDIYNEQFF
TRBJ2-6 | - | TRBV5-1 | TRBD1 | TGCGCCAGCAGCTTGTGGTTTGCCGAGACAGGGGGCTCTGGGGCCAACGTCCTGACTTTC | CASSLWFAETGGSGANVLTF
TRBJ1-1 | - | TRBV12-5 | - | TGTGCTAGTGGTCCCGGGGAGGGTCAGTATGAAGCTTTCTTT | CASGPGEGQYEAFF
TRBJ2-7 | once | TRBV27 | TRBD1 | TGTGCCAGCAGTTCGGGACAGGCCACCTACGAGCAGTACTTC | CASSSGQATYEQYF
TRBJ2-5 | - | TRBV18 | - | TGTGCCAGCTCATCACCTCAAGAGACCCAGTACTTC | CASSSPQETQYF
TRBJ2-5 | - | TRBV3-1 | TRBD2 | TGTGCCAGCAGCCAGGGACTAGCGGCCAGGGGGACCCAGTACTTC | CASSQGLAARGTQYF
TRBJ1-5 | few | TRBV29-1 | - | TGCAGCGTTGAAGACCCCGGGCTGCCCCAGCATTTT | CSVEDPGLPQHF
TRBJ2-7 | - | TRBV12-3/TRBV12-4 | TRBD1 | TGTGCCAGCAGCAATTTTACAGGGGACGGATACGAGCAGTACTTC | CASSNFTGDGYEQYF
TRBJ2-1 | - | TRBV2 | TRBD2 | TGTGCCAGCATCCCGGGGGGGTCTTTGGATGAGCAGTTCTTC | CASIPGGSLDEQFF
TRBJ1-1 | many | TRBV18 | TRBD1 | TGTGCCAGCTCACGAAATCGGGACAGGAAGAACACTGAAGCTTTCTTT | CASSRNRDRKNTEAFF
TRBJ2-4 | - | TRBV12-3/TRBV12-4 | - | TGTGCCAGCAGATCCCGGGCAGGAGGGTGGATGGCCAAAAACATTCAGTACTTC | CASRSRAGGWMAKNIQYF
TRBJ2-3 | few | TRBV7-2 | - | TGTGCCAGCAGCTTAGCCGGCGGGCGAATCACAGATACGCAGTATTTT | CASSLAGGRITDTQYF
TRBJ2-5 | many | TRBV27 | TRBD1 | TGTGCCAGCAGTTTATCCTTCGGGACAGGAGAGACCCAGTACTTC | CASSLSFGTGETQYF
TRBJ2-1 | once | TRBV30 | - | TGTGCCTGGGCCCCACGGGCTAGGGAGCAGTTCTTC | CAWAPRAREQFF
TRBJ1-1 | many | TRBV20-1 | - | TGCAGTGCTAGTTCTACAGAGTCTACTGAAGCTTTCTTT | CSASSTESTEAFF
TRBJ2-5 | few | TRBV18 | TRBD2 | TGTGCCAGCTCACCAATCAGCGGGGGGCAAGAGACCCAGTACTTC | CASSPISGGQETQYF
TRBJ2-1 | - | TRBV12-3/TRBV12-4 | - | TGTGCCAGCAGCTCCCGGGGGACTCAGTTCTTC | CASSSRGTQFF
TRBJ2-7 | - | TRBV12-3/TRBV12-4 | - | TGTGCCAGCAGCAAGGTTGGGGTCTACGAGCAGTACTTC | CASSKVGVYEQYF
TRBJ2-7 | few | TRBV5-6 | - | TGTGCCAGCAGCTTGGCATGGGACGGAGTTCCCTACGAGCAGTACTTC | CASSLAWDGVPYEQYF
TRBJ2-7 | few | TRBV29-1 | TRBD2 | TGCAGCGTTGAAGATGGGCGGGGAGGGCCGAACTACGAGCAGTACTTC | CSVEDGRGGPNYEQYF
TRBJ2-5 | many | TRBV9 | TRBD1 | TGTGCCAGCAGCGTTCAAACAGGGGGCACCCAGTACTTC | CASSVQTGGTQYF
TRBJ2-3 | many | TRBV12-5 | - | TGTGCTACGTTCACTTCTTACACCCAGGGACGCACAGATACGCAGTATTTT | CATFTSYTQGRTDTQYF
TRBJ2-7 | - | TRBV20-1 | - | TGCAGTGCTACTAGCGCTAACACCTACGAGCAGTACTTC | CSATSANTYEQYF
TRBJ2-5 | many | TRBV15 | - | TGTGCCACCAGCAGAGAGGGAGAGACCCAGTACTTC | CATSREGETQYF
TRBJ2-1 | few | TRBV9 | TRBD2 | TGTGCCAGCAGCGTCCGGGTAGCGGGGGGACCTAGCTCCTACAATGAGCAGTTCTTC | CASSVRVAGGPSSYNEQFF
TRBJ1-1 | many | TRBV28 | TRBD1 | TGTGCCAGCAGTTTGCATCGGACAGGGAGAGCTTTCTTT | CASSLHRTGRAFF
TRBJ1-1 | - | TRBV20-1 | TRBD1 | TGCAGTGCACTAGACAGGGAGGGATTGAAGGGCACTGAAGCTTTCTTT | CSALDREGLKGTEAFF
TRBJ2-7 | few | TRBV20-1 | - | TGCAGTGCTCAGCTTACCTACGAGCAGTACTTC | CSAQLTYEQYF
TRBJ2-5 | - | TRBV9 | - | TGTGCCAGCAGCGTATCACAGGGTGGAGGAGAGACCCAGTACTTC | CASSVSQGGGETQYF
TRBJ1-2 | - | TRBV10-3 | - | TGTGCCACGGGCGGGAACTATGGCTACACCTTC | CATGGNYGYTF
TRBJ2-1 | - | TRBV11-2 | - | TGTGCCAGCAGCTCCTGGACAGCCACCTACAATGAGCAGTTCTTC | CASSSWTATYNEQFF
TRBJ2-5 | few | TRBV9 | TRBD2 | TGTGCCAGCAGCGTAGGTGGACTAGCGGGGGAAGAGACCCAGTACTTC | CASSVGGLAGEETQYF
TRBJ1-6 | many | TRBV12-3/TRBV12-4 | - | TGTGCCAGCCAAAAGCAGGGAGGAAGGAATTCACCCCTCCACTTT | CASQKQGGRNSPLHF
TRBJ2-1 | few | TRBV4-2 | - | TGTGCCAGCAGCCACCCACTAGCAGGCAATGAGCAGTTCTTC | CASSHPLAGNEQFF
TRBJ2-7 | few | TRBV20-1 | TRBD2 | TGCAGTGCTAGAGATAGGCGGGGGAGCTCCTACGAGCAGTACTTC | CSARDRRGSSYEQYF
TRBJ1-1 | - | TRBV6-4 | - | TGTGCCAGTCCCGAGAGGCGACAGCCCACTGAAGCTTTCTTT | CASPERRQPTEAFF